This T cell receptor beta chain came from a study of blood T cell repertoires in COVID-19. The germline V gene encodes CDR1 MDHEN and CDR2 SYDVKM. CDR3 length: 20 amino acids. V was clipped by 4 bases and J by 0 bases; unmatched bases: 16. The table came from immunoSEQ multiplex PCR; TCRdb's copy has only in-frame clones and leaves some out. Here the sample spans more than 300,000 clones, 70% to 90% being singletons. Sequencing was done on a sample of PBMCs or T cells enriched from blood (not recorded which). The chain employs TRBV28 and TRBJ2-1; TRBD2 aligns across 9 bases. The receptor was isolated from a woman aged 18-29 years who had recovered from COVID-19. The CDR3 loop is CASSSTAAGGPVSSYNEQFF. CDR3 coding DNA: TGTGCCAGCAGTTCTACCGCAGCGGGGGGACCGGTAAGCTCCTACAATGAGCAGTTCTTC.